These 30 T cell receptor beta chains were sequenced from one sample in a study of cytomegalovirus exposure and HLA in healthy donors. PCR involved 60 Vbeta and 13 Jbeta primers. Profiled with immunoSEQ multiplex PCR; TCRdb holds only in-frame clones, not every one. Among fewer than 150,000 clones listed, over 70% were seen once. Sequencing input: PBMCs. Receptors originate from a male donor in good health and CMV-seronegative.

On this clone: One junction end disagrees with the germline gene, perhaps due to a read error. The J gene is TRBJ2-1, the V gene TRBV7-7, with 8 positions matching TRBD1. Germline CDR1 reads SSHAT; CDR2 reads FNYEAQ (reference sequence). This CDR3 is 15 amino acids long. The CDR3 DNA reads TGTGCTAGCAGCTTAGGCCAGGGGGCACACAATGAGCAGTTCTTC. Protein product: CASSLGQGAHNEQFF.

The J gene is TRBJ1-5, the V gene TRBV19, with a weak D call TRBD1 (5 bases). The CDR3 is 15 amino acids. The V end was cut by 4 bases, the J end by 5 bases, with 15 bases between. Per germline, CDR1 LNHDA and CDR2 SQIVND (reference sequence). In DNA, the CDR3 is TGTGCCAGTAGTACCGGCTCAGGGCTGTATCAGCCCCAGCATTTT. It yields the protein CASSTGSGLYQPQHF.

For the CDR3, the DNA is TGTGCCAGCAGTGGTAACAGGGGCACTACCACCTACGAGCAGTACTTC. Amino acid sequence: CASSGNRGTTTYEQYF. This chain uses TRBV6-1 with TRBJ2-7; TRBD1 matches at 7 bases. CDR1 is MNHNS, CDR2 SASEGT, per germline. After removal of 4 bases from V and 2 bases from J, the junction contained 11 bases not matched to a gene. The CDR3 sequence is 16 residues long.

This clone was found a few times. V usage is TRBV9 and J usage is TRBJ2-7, with 11 bases fitting TRBD2. The V segment lost 1 base and the J segment 6 bases; nucleotides outside the gene matches: 6. Germline V gene lookup returns CDR1 SGDLS and CDR2 YYNGEE. The CDR3 has 15 residues. The CDR3 DNA reads TGTGCCAGCAGCGTACGGACTAGCGGGCTAGGCGAGCAGTACTTC. Translating it yields CASSVRTSGLGEQYF.

The V and J genes are TRBV27 and TRBJ1-5; TRBD1 is a possible D gene (5 bases). The germline V gene has CDR1 MNHEY and CDR2 SMNVEV (reference sequence). The germline V and J ends were trimmed by 2 bases and 4 bases, with 15 bases remaining between them. This CDR3 is built from 16 residues. DNA for the CDR3: TGTGCCAGCAGTTTAAGTACAGGCCGCAGGAATCAGCCCCAGCATTTT. Its translation is CASSLSTGRRNQPQHF.

The chain has TRBV6-1 and TRBJ2-7; TRBD1 matches at 8 bases. The germline V gene has CDR1 MNHNS and CDR2 SASEGT. This CDR3 has 13 amino acids. The junction had 8 bases not matched to a gene; V was cut back by 9 bases and J by 4 bases. In DNA, the CDR3 is TGTGCCAGTTTCCGCGACAGGGGTTACGAGCAGTACTTC. Its protein is CASFRDRGYEQYF.

This chain uses TRBV2 with TRBJ2-3, with TRBD2 matching 16 bases. This CDR3 comprises 17 residues. Germline lookup yields CDR1 SNHLY and CDR2 FYNNEI. With 8 bases clipped from V and 3 bases from J, the junction kept 8 bases outside the gene matches. This chain's CDR3 is CASSGTSGGVGTDTQYF. DNA for the CDR3: TGTGCCAGCTCGGGGACTAGCGGGGGGGTCGGTACAGATACGCAGTATTTT.

V gene TRBV7-2 combines with J gene TRBJ2-2; 8 bases fit TRBD1. The CDR3 is 15 amino acids. CDR1 and CDR2 from the germline V gene are SGHTA and FQGNSA. Losses at the gene ends were 3 bases for V and 5 bases for J; bases not matched to a gene: 5. The CDR3 sequence: CASSFGTGGTGELFF. Written as DNA, the CDR3 is TGTGCCAGCAGCTTCGGGACAGGTGGGACCGGGGAGCTGTTTTTT.

The CDR3 nucleotides are TGTGCCAGCAGTTTCATACAGGGACATGGCTACACCTTC. Its translation is CASSFIQGHGYTF. The chain employs TRBV27 and TRBJ1-2; a possible D gene is TRBD1 (6 bases). V shed 3 bases and J shed 6 bases, with 11 bases lying between them. Germline V gives CDR1 MNHEY, CDR2 SMNVEV (reference sequence). The CDR3 is made up of 13 amino acids.

V gene TRBV4-1 combines with J gene TRBJ1-2; D is possibly TRBD1 (5 bases). Germline loops: CDR1 MGHRA, CDR2 YSYEKL. With 1 base removed from V and 5 bases from J, the gap between germline ends came to 14 bases. There are 15 residues in the CDR3. The CDR3 spells CASSQATGTPYGYTF. CDR3 DNA: TGCGCCAGCAGCCAAGCGACCGGGACTCCTTATGGCTACACCTTC.

V usage is TRBV5-3 and J usage is TRBJ2-5, with D perhaps TRBD1 (5 bases). TRBV5-3 is placed among ORFs of uncertain function. V lost 1 base and J 3 bases, leaving 10 bases between the germline ends. The CDR3 has 14 amino acids. The CDR3 DNA sequence: TGTGCCAGAAGCTTGTTTCTAGGGGAAGAGACCCAGTACTTC. This gives the protein CARSLFLGEETQYF.

This clone was observed a few times. Other DNA sequences within the sample encode an identical CDR3. V gene TRBV28 combines with J gene TRBJ1-5; D gene ambiguous. The germline V gene has CDR1 MDHEN and CDR2 SYDVKM. With 3 bases removed from V and 4 bases from J, the gap between germline ends came to 10 bases. The CDR3 totals 14 residues. The CDR3 loop is CASSLGRGNQPQHF. Here the CDR3 DNA reads TGTGCCAGCAGTTTGGGTCGAGGTAATCAGCCCCAGCATTTT.

V is TRBV4-3 and J is TRBJ1-2; D uncertain. The CDR3 spans 14 residues. CDR1 and CDR2 (germline): LGHNA, YSLEER. The V and J ends lost 0 bases and 1 base respectively, with 6 bases between them. The DNA for the CDR3 is TGCGCCAGCAGCCAAGATCCGGGTAACTATGGCTACACCTTC. It codes for CASSQDPGNYGYTF.

The rearrangement links TRBV7-9 to TRBJ1-1; maybe TRBD1 (5 bases). This CDR3 has 15 residues. V lost 4 bases to trimming and J lost 1 base, with 13 bases between them. The germline gives CDR1 SEHNR, CDR2 FQNEAQ (reference sequence). CDR3 DNA sequence: TGTGCCAGCAGCTACCAACAGGAGACGAACACTGAAGCTTTCTTT. Residues: CASSYQQETNTEAFF.

The rearrangement joins TRBV28 to TRBJ1-6; D unclear. CDR3 size: 16 residues. V gave up 5 bases and J gave up 8 bases, with 19 bases separating them. Germline CDR1 reads MDHEN; CDR2 reads SYDVKM. The chain's CDR3 is CASSLPNSSPYSPLHF. The DNA of the CDR3 is TGTGCCAGCAGTCTCCCCAACAGTTCCCCTTATTCACCCCTCCACTTT.

V usage is TRBV5-4 and J usage is TRBJ2-3; 9 nucleotides line up with TRBD1. CDR1 and CDR2 from the germline V gene are SGHNT and YYREEE (reference sequence). J gave up 4 bases and V 5 bases, and 11 bases lay outside the gene matches. CDR3 size: 16 residues. This CDR3 reads CASSLLTGGLADTQYF. The CDR3 DNA follows: TGTGCCAGCAGTCTTTTGACAGGGGGATTAGCAGATACGCAGTATTTT.

V gene TRBV18 combines with J gene TRBJ2-7; D is unresolved. Germline V CDR1 and CDR2: KGHSH, LQKENI. Trimming stripped 6 bases from V and 0 bases from J, with 18 bases between. The CDR3 runs to 16 residues. The DNA for the CDR3 is TGTGCCAGCTCCCAACCCGGCCTAGTTCCCTCCTACGAGCAGTACTTC. The encoded protein is CASSQPGLVPSYEQYF.

This clone showed up just once. The CDR3 is CASSDNSRDRGHEQYF. As DNA, the CDR3 is TGTGCCAGCAGTGACAACAGCCGGGACAGGGGACACGAGCAGTACTTC. The rearrangement links TRBV6-1 to TRBJ2-7; 10 positions agree with TRBD1. The CDR3 has 16 residues. Per germline, CDR1 MNHNS and CDR2 SASEGT. V dropped 3 bases and J dropped 5; count of bases not matched to a gene: 10.

The rearrangement joins TRBV6-5 to TRBJ1-1; 8 positions match TRBD1. J was trimmed by 2 bases and V by 4 bases; bases with no gene match: 6. Germline lookup yields CDR1 MNHEY and CDR2 SVGAGI. The CDR3 consists of 15 residues. CDR3 in amino acids: CASSFRTGFNTEAFF. DNA for the CDR3: TGTGCCAGCAGTTTCCGGACAGGGTTTAACACTGAAGCTTTCTTT.

The rearrangement uses TRBV6-6 and TRBJ1-6, with D tentatively TRBD1 (5 bases). V was cut by 4 bases and J by 10 bases, with 11 bases left in between. Per the germline V gene, CDR1 is MNHNY and CDR2 is SVGAGI (reference sequence). The CDR3 spans 13 residues. CDR3 in DNA: TGTGCCAGCAGTTTTGGGGCTGGGTCACCCCTCCACTTT. Translating it yields CASSFGAGSPLHF.

This chain uses TRBV5-1 with TRBJ2-6, with D hard to call. This CDR3 is built from 16 residues. Trimming took off 3 bases at V and 0 bases at J, with 10 bases between the two ends. The germline gives CDR1 SGHRS, CDR2 YFSETQ. CDR3 region: CASSSVEISGANVLTF. CDR3 DNA: TGCGCCAGCAGCTCGGTGGAGATCTCTGGGGCCAACGTCCTGACTTTC.

V usage is TRBV29-1 and J usage is TRBJ1-1; weak D call: TRBD1 (6 bases). The V end was cut by 4 bases, the J end by 6 bases, with 18 bases between. The CDR3 runs to 14 residues. Germline V CDR1 and CDR2: SQVTM, ANQGSEA. CDR3 DNA: TGCAGCGTTGCGTCCCACAGGGTTGAGGCTGAAGCTTTCTTT. Translating gives CSVASHRVEAEAFF. The full variable domain, completed using reference TRBV29-1 and TRBJ1-1, is SAVISQKPSRDICQRGTSLTIQCQVDSQVTMMFWYRQQPGQSLTLIATANQGSEATYESGFVIDKFPISRPNLTFSTLTVSNMSPEDSSIYLCSVASHRVEAEAFFGQGTRLTVV.

Of note for this clone: One end of the junction is discordant with germline, which a read error may explain. The chain joins TRBV7-3 to TRBJ2-1; 8 positions match TRBD2. There are 21 residues in the CDR3. Germline CDR1 reads SGHTA; CDR2 reads FQGTGA. The CDR3 sequence: CASTLLSPGLVPLGAHNEQFF. CDR3 in DNA: TGTGCCAGCACCTTACTCTCACCGGGACTAGTGCCCCTGGGGGCACACAATGAGCAGTTCTTC.

The chain employs TRBV15 and TRBJ1-3, with 7 bases matching TRBD1. V lost 3 bases to trimming and J lost 4 bases; unmatched junction nucleotides: 6. The CDR3 length is 15 residues. Looked up from germline, CDR1 is LNHNV and CDR2 is YYDKDF (reference sequence). The CDR3 here is CATSSSDRAGNTIYF. CDR3 coding DNA: TGTGCCACCAGCAGCTCCGACAGGGCCGGAAACACCATATATTTT.

The chain couples TRBV9 to TRBJ2-2, with a possible D match to TRBD1 (6 bases). The CDR3 is 15 residues long. V was clipped by 3 bases and J by 0 bases, with 9 bases between them. CDR1 is SGDLS and CDR2 is YYNGEE in the germline V gene. CDR3 sequence (DNA): TGTGCCAGCAGCGAGGGGACAACGAACACCGGGGAGCTGTTTTTT. Residues: CASSEGTTNTGELFF.

The genes are TRBV5-4 and TRBJ2-2, with 9 bases aligning to TRBD1. Germline assignment: CDR1 SGHNT and CDR2 YYREEE (reference sequence). The CDR3 extends over 16 amino acids. Unmatched junction bases numbered 1, after V lost 0 bases and J lost 1 base. The CDR3 bases are TGTGCCAGCAGCTTGGACAGGGGGCGGAACACCGGGGAGCTGTTTTTT. This codes for CASSLDRGRNTGELFF.

The genes are TRBV25-1 and TRBJ1-1; 7 nucleotides line up with TRBD1. Trimming cost V 0 bases and J 7 bases; bases outside gene matches: 5. This CDR3 region has 14 residues. Germline loops: CDR1 MGHDK, CDR2 SYGVNS. The CDR3 is CASSEYWDSNEAFF. The CDR3 DNA sequence: TGTGCCAGCAGTGAATATTGGGACAGCAATGAAGCTTTCTTT.

V usage is TRBV9 and J usage is TRBJ2-3; 8 bases match TRBD2. The germline V gene has CDR1 SGDLS and CDR2 YYNGEE. V dropped 3 bases and J dropped 6; count of bases not matched to a gene: 15. The CDR3 consists of 17 residues. The CDR3 loop is CASSAPTFGGAGDTQYF. CDR3 coding DNA: TGTGCCAGCAGCGCACCCACCTTCGGGGGGGCAGGGGATACGCAGTATTTT. The full variable domain, rest sourced from reference TRBV9 and TRBJ2-3, is DSGVTQTPKHLITATGQRVTLRCSPRSGDLSVYWYQQSLDQGLQFLIQYYNGEERAKGNILERFSAQQFPDLHSELNLSSLELGDSALYFCASSAPTFGGAGDTQYFGPGTRLTVL.

Here the CDR3 reads CASSDSNRNTEAFF. For the CDR3, the DNA is TGTGCCAGCAGTGACTCGAATAGGAACACTGAAGCTTTCTTT. The chain joins TRBV6-4 to TRBJ1-1, with D hard to call. Deletions cut 0 bases from V and 1 base from J, with 6 bases between. The CDR3 is 14 amino acids. Per germline, CDR1 MRHNA and CDR2 SNTAGT.

This chain uses TRBV18 with TRBJ1-5; 7 positions match TRBD1. CDR1 and CDR2 from the germline V gene are KGHSH and LQKENI. After removal of 5 bases from V and 2 bases from J, the junction contained 9 bases not matched to a gene. The CDR3 is made up of 16 amino acids. As DNA, the CDR3 is TGTGCCAGCTCAGCGACAGGGCAAGGAGGCAATCAGCCCCAGCATTTT. Amino acid sequence: CASSATGQGGNQPQHF.